These T cell receptor beta chains were read from a single sample in a study of T cell responses to AZD1222 COVID-19 vaccine. Clones were sequenced by immunoSEQ multiplex PCR, and TCRdb holds only the in-frame ones, with some missing. Found here are around 130,000 clones, 70% to 90% of them singletons; the top ten hold approximately 4.5%. The sample consisted of peripheral blood, taken on day 0 of AZD1222 vaccination. The receptor source for this set is an adult in good health. CDR3s leave out the opening cysteine and the closing phenylalanine or tryptophan.

j_call: TRBJ1-2; v_call: TRBV7-2; cdr3_aa: ASSLAVREYGYT
j_call: TRBJ1-3; v_call: TRBV14; cdr3_aa: ASRPGTGTSSGNTIY
j_call: TRBJ2-6; v_call: TRBV19; cdr3_aa: ASSISGGNVLT
j_call: TRBJ1-6; v_call: TRBV19; cdr3_aa: ASKQGDSYNSPLH
j_call: TRBJ1-4; v_call: TRBV6-5; cdr3_aa: ASSYGQGFEKLF
j_call: TRBJ1-4; v_call: TRBV28; cdr3_aa: ACCLGEEGGEKLF
j_call: TRBJ1-2; v_call: TRBV29-1; cdr3_aa: IAEGGHGYT
j_call: TRBJ1-4; v_call: TRBV28; cdr3_aa: ASSFPGATNEKLF
j_call: TRBJ1-2; v_call: TRBV18; cdr3_aa: ASSPMENYGYT
j_call: TRBJ2-5; v_call: TRBV4-1; cdr3_aa: ASSQVGKKTQY
j_call: TRBJ2-6; v_call: TRBV5-4; cdr3_aa: ASSPWTAGANVLT
j_call: TRBJ2-5; v_call: TRBV13; cdr3_aa: ASSSSGGQETQY
j_call: TRBJ1-2; v_call: TRBV3-1/TRBV3-2; cdr3_aa: ASSLRNYYGYT
j_call: TRBJ2-7; v_call: TRBV18; cdr3_aa: ASSLQGLHEQY
j_call: TRBJ1-3; v_call: TRBV5-4; cdr3_aa: ASSLDTSGNTIY
j_call: TRBJ2-1; v_call: TRBV19; cdr3_aa: ASSIDIEGLPRYNEQF
j_call: TRBJ1-6; v_call: TRBV5-4; cdr3_aa: ASRGPPGTSYSPLH
j_call: TRBJ2-3; v_call: TRBV7-2; cdr3_aa: ASSLGGGLTDTQY
j_call: TRBJ2-7; v_call: TRBV20-1; cdr3_aa: SASSGARVEQY
j_call: TRBJ1-2; v_call: TRBV11-1; cdr3_aa: ASSKPQSYGYT
j_call: TRBJ1-2; v_call: TRBV7-2; cdr3_aa: ASSLAKGNYGYT
j_call: TRBJ2-3; v_call: TRBV9; cdr3_aa: ASSVTASSTDTQY
j_call: TRBJ1-5; v_call: TRBV28; cdr3_aa: ASSPRGLGNQPQH
j_call: TRBJ2-7; v_call: TRBV5-1; cdr3_aa: ASSLGQGVIYEQY
j_call: TRBJ2-3; v_call: TRBV7-7; cdr3_aa: ASSLGAGTSLADTQY
j_call: TRBJ1-1; v_call: TRBV19; cdr3_aa: ASSAPGQMNTEAF
j_call: TRBJ2-7; v_call: TRBV19; cdr3_aa: ASNPPPEQY
j_call: TRBJ1-1; v_call: TRBV27; cdr3_aa: ATSLPGQEAF
j_call: TRBJ1-2; v_call: TRBV2; cdr3_aa: ASSGGGGYAYGYT
j_call: TRBJ1-1; v_call: TRBV28; cdr3_aa: ASSSESGTGRSEAF
j_call: TRBJ1-2; v_call: TRBV7-9; cdr3_aa: ASSLWDRGSTIYGYT
j_call: TRBJ2-3; v_call: TRBV2; cdr3_aa: ASSGGRETDTQY
j_call: TRBJ1-1; v_call: TRBV5-1; cdr3_aa: ASSVEGILF
j_call: TRBJ2-3; v_call: TRBV15; cdr3_aa: ATSREQGGTDTQY
j_call: TRBJ1-2; v_call: TRBV2; cdr3_aa: ASSFKGVAYGYT
j_call: TRBJ1-2; v_call: TRBV6-5; cdr3_aa: ASSYSEINYGYT
j_call: TRBJ2-7; v_call: TRBV3-1/TRBV3-2; cdr3_aa: ASSQDSWGGRSSYEQY
j_call: TRBJ1-2; v_call: TRBV4-1; cdr3_aa: ASSQGGGGSGYGYT
j_call: TRBJ1-2; v_call: TRBV30; cdr3_aa: AWRTAGPYGYT
j_call: TRBJ1-1; v_call: TRBV2; cdr3_aa: ASSRRVAF
j_call: TRBJ1-2; v_call: TRBV5-1; cdr3_aa: ASSSGWGPGYT
j_call: TRBJ1-3; v_call: TRBV19; cdr3_aa: ASSKVGGAGNTIY
j_call: TRBJ1-5; v_call: TRBV29-1; cdr3_aa: SVVTSNSNQPQH
j_call: TRBJ1-2; v_call: TRBV27; cdr3_aa: ASSLSPRTNYGYT
j_call: TRBJ1-6; v_call: TRBV13; cdr3_aa: ASSFGTGANSPLH